These 27 T cell receptor beta chains came from one sample sequenced in a study of shared clonotypes between healthy human individuals. Clones were sequenced by immunoSEQ multiplex PCR, and TCRdb holds only the in-frame ones, with some missing. The sample lists roughly 2,500,000 clones; roughly 93% were seen once. The sample taken for sequencing was naive CD4+ T cells from PBMCs. Subset in this sample: CD45RA+ positively selected. These receptors originate from a man between 18 and 29 years old in good health. Some clones in this sample may be carry-over from other donors' samples.

The chain recombines TRBV28 with TRBJ2-6; D unclear. V was shortened by 7 bases and J by 1 base, with 11 bases between the two germline ends. Germline V gene sequence: CDR1 MDHEN, CDR2 SYDVKM. CDR3 length: 15 residues. CDR3 loop: CASTERVSGANVLTF. DNA for the CDR3: TGTGCCAGCACCGAAAGGGTATCTGGGGCCAACGTCCTGACTTTC.

V usage is TRBV19 and J usage is TRBJ2-7, with no clear D. V dropped 10 bases and J dropped 4 bases, with 20 bases sitting between them. This CDR3 has 14 amino acids. The germline gives CDR1 LNHDA, CDR2 SQIVND (reference sequence). Here the CDR3 reads CATRASPVGYEQYF. The DNA of the CDR3 is TGTGCCACTAGGGCTTCACCAGTCGGTTACGAGCAGTACTTC.

This sequence joins TRBV2 and TRBJ1-1; the D gene is possibly TRBD1 (6 bases). This CDR3 is 15 amino acids long. Germline CDR1 and CDR2: SNHLY and FYNNEI. V dropped 7 bases and J dropped 7 bases, with 22 bases sitting between them. This CDR3 reads CASIKKEDSVDEAFF. Written as DNA, the CDR3 is TGTGCCAGCATAAAAAAAGAGGACAGCGTTGATGAAGCTTTCTTT. Based on the CDR3 plus reference TRBV2 and TRBJ1-1, the full variable domain is EPEVTQTPSHQVTQMGQEVILRCVPISNHLYFYWYRQILGQKVEFLVSFYNNEISEKSEIFDDQFSVERPDGSNFTLKIRSTKLEDSAMYFCASIKKEDSVDEAFFGQGTRLTVV.

V usage is TRBV28 and J usage is TRBJ1-4; no clear D. Trimming cost V 1 base and J 9 bases, with 6 bases left between them. Germline CDR1 is MDHEN and CDR2 is SYDVKM. The CDR3 extends over 12 amino acids. The CDR3 spells CASSLLGKKLFF. The CDR3 DNA sequence: TGTGCCAGCAGTTTATTGGGGAAAAAACTGTTTTTT.

This rearrangement joins TRBV28 to TRBJ2-1; D might be TRBD1 or TRBD2, each matching 5 bases. CDR3 length: 16 amino acids. The germline V gene has CDR1 MDHEN and CDR2 SYDVKM. V dropped 8 bases and J dropped 0 bases, with 17 bases sitting between them. The CDR3 region has the DNA TGTGCCAGCCGATCCCGGGACCCGAGCTCCTACAATGAGCAGTTCTTC. It encodes CASRSRDPSSYNEQFF.

The J gene is TRBJ1-5, the V gene TRBV15, with D hard to call. V shed 3 bases and J shed 2 bases, with 11 bases lying between them. CDR3 length: 15 amino acids. Germline-derived CDR1 and CDR2 are LNHNV and YYDKDF (reference sequence). In DNA form, the CDR3 reads TGTGCCACCAGCAGCGTAGGATTTGGCAATCAGCCCCAGCATTTT. Translating it yields CATSSVGFGNQPQHF.

With regard to this clone: The identical CDR3 is also encoded by other nucleotide sequences in the sample. This chain connects TRBV28 to TRBJ2-7; 8 bases align to TRBD1. Germline V lookup: CDR1 MDHEN, CDR2 SYDVKM. The J segment lost 3 bases and the V segment lost 7 bases, leaving 5 bases of the junction unmatched. The length of the CDR3 is 13 residues. The chain's CDR3 is CASTTGGGYEQYF. CDR3 in DNA: TGTGCCAGCACCACAGGGGGAGGCTACGAGCAGTACTTC.

The chain employs TRBV30 and TRBJ1-1; D uncertain. This CDR3 has 12 amino acids. Per germline, CDR1 GTSNPN and CDR2 SVGIG (reference sequence). V was clipped by 0 bases and J by 4 bases, with 6 bases between them. CDR3 sequence: CAWSVFPTEAFF. CDR3 DNA: TGTGCCTGGAGTGTATTCCCCACTGAAGCTTTCTTT.

The chain is built from TRBV30 and TRBJ2-5; D gene uncertain. V was trimmed by 3 bases and J by 3 bases, leaving 11 bases between them. The CDR3 extends over 13 amino acids. Looked up from germline, CDR1 is GTSNPN and CDR2 is SVGIG (reference sequence). The CDR3 DNA sequence: TGTGCCTGGAGGCGAGTATTGGAAGAGACCCAGTACTTC. Translated: CAWRRVLEETQYF.

This rearrangement joins TRBV5-1 to TRBJ2-7; 7 bases line up with TRBD2. V lost 0 bases to trimming and J lost 3 bases; unmatched junction nucleotides: 3. The CDR3 has 14 amino acids. The germline V gene encodes CDR1 SGHRS and CDR2 YFSETQ. For the CDR3, the DNA is TGCGCCAGCAGCTTGGGCGGGAGCTTCTACGAGCAGTACTTC. It encodes CASSLGGSFYEQYF.

The chain links TRBV27 to TRBJ2-5, with 9 positions matching TRBD1. The V segment lost 0 bases and the J segment 8 bases; nucleotides outside the gene matches: 13. Germline V lookup: CDR1 MNHEY, CDR2 SMNVEV (reference sequence). The CDR3 contains 17 residues. The CDR3 here is CASSLSSVGQGGGTQYF. CDR3 in DNA: TGTGCCAGCAGTTTATCGAGTGTGGGACAGGGAGGAGGAACCCAGTACTTC.

The chain couples TRBV30 to TRBJ2-3; D is perhaps TRBD2 (6 bases). The CDR3 is 16 amino acids. V lost 0 bases and J 4 bases, leaving 17 bases between the germline ends. CDR1 is GTSNPN and CDR2 is SVGIG in the germline V gene (reference sequence). This CDR3 reads CAWSVLRGVGADTQYF. CDR3 nucleotide sequence: TGTGCCTGGAGTGTTCTTCGCGGGGTTGGGGCAGATACGCAGTATTTT.

The V call is TRBV7-9, the J call TRBJ2-5; D tentatively fits TRBD1 or TRBD2 (6 bases each). This CDR3 region has 15 residues. V shed 2 bases and J shed 4 bases, with 14 bases lying between them. Germline CDR1 reads SEHNR; CDR2 reads FQNEAQ (reference sequence). The CDR3 protein is CASSLKGDGGETQYF. The CDR3 DNA is TGTGCCAGCAGCTTAAAGGGGGACGGGGGAGAGACCCAGTACTTC.

The CDR3 DNA follows: TGTGCCATCAACGGACTAGCGGGAGTGGAGCAGTTCTTC. Translated: CAINGLAGVEQFF. The V call is TRBV10-3, the J call TRBJ2-1; 13 nucleotides line up with TRBD2. With 7 bases clipped from V and 10 bases from J, the junction kept 4 bases outside the gene matches. This CDR3 is 13 amino acids long. Germline values: CDR1 ENHRY, CDR2 SYGVKD.

The chain recombines TRBV5-1 with TRBJ1-2; D not certain. Germline assignment: CDR1 SGHRS and CDR2 YFSETQ. V shed 0 bases and J shed 6 bases, with 15 bases lying between them. The CDR3 has 15 residues. The CDR3 bases are TGCGCCAGCAGCTTGGAGAGGGCCCCACGCCATGGCTACACCTTC. This translates into CASSLERAPRHGYTF.

CDR3: CASSPRFGDVTNEKLFF. The CDR3 DNA reads TGTGCCAGCTCACCTCGATTCGGGGATGTCACTAATGAAAAACTGTTTTTT. The chain is built from TRBV18 and TRBJ1-4; no clear D gene. With 3 bases removed from V and 2 bases from J, the gap between germline ends came to 16 bases. There are 17 residues in the CDR3. Per the germline V gene, CDR1 is KGHSH and CDR2 is LQKENI.

The sample holds one count of this clone. The chain combines TRBV5-4 with TRBJ2-1, with 10 bases aligning to TRBD2. The CDR3 loop spans 15 amino acids. Germline CDR1 and CDR2: SGHNT and YYREEE (reference sequence). V gave up 3 bases and J gave up 4 bases; unmatched junction bases: 4. DNA for the CDR3: TGTGCCAGCAGCTCGACTAGCGGGCCATACAATGAGCAGTTCTTC. Amino acids: CASSSTSGPYNEQFF.

V usage is TRBV11-2 and J usage is TRBJ2-2; unclear D gene. V dropped 5 bases and J dropped 5 bases, with 18 bases sitting between them. The CDR3 extends over 16 amino acids. Germline V gene data show CDR1 as SGHAT and CDR2 as FQNNGV. This chain's CDR3 is CASSPPPSYVTGELFF. The CDR3, as DNA: TGTGCCAGCAGCCCACCCCCATCGTATGTGACCGGGGAGCTGTTTTTT.

The CDR3 bases are TGCGCCAGCAGCCTCCCAACTAGCGGGACCTACAATGAGCAGTTCTTC. This gives the protein CASSLPTSGTYNEQFF. This rearrangement joins TRBV5-1 to TRBJ2-1; the match to TRBD2 covers 10 bases. The J segment lost 2 bases and the V segment lost 4 bases, leaving 6 bases of the junction unmatched. The germline CDR1 and CDR2 sequences are SGHRS and YFSETQ. The CDR3 spans 16 residues.

The chain joins TRBV7-9 to TRBJ2-3; TRBD2 is a possible D gene (5 bases). Germline values: CDR1 SEHNR, CDR2 FQNEAQ (reference sequence). The length of the CDR3 is 15 residues. Deletions cut 5 bases from V and 1 base from J, with 13 bases between. The CDR3 DNA is TGTGCCAGCAGCCGCACCCTACTAGGCACAGATACGCAGTATTTT. Protein product: CASSRTLLGTDTQYF. Using reference TRBV7-9 and TRBJ2-3 for the parts outside the CDR3, the full variable domain is DTGVSQNPRHKITKRGQNVTFRCDPISEHNRLYWYRQTLGQGPEFLTYFQNEAQLEKSRLLSDRFSAERPKGSFSTLEIQRTEQGDSAMYLCASSRTLLGTDTQYFGPGTRLTVL.

The gene calls are TRBV7-9 and TRBJ1-2; 8 nucleotides align to TRBD1. Germline V gene lookup returns CDR1 SEHNR and CDR2 FQNEAQ (reference sequence). The CDR3 extends over 14 amino acids. V was pared by 5 bases and J by 2 bases, with 4 bases of the junction left unmatched. Here the CDR3 DNA reads TGTGCCAGCAGCCGACGACAGGGGAACTATGGCTACACCTTC. The encoded protein is CASSRRQGNYGYTF.

As regards this clone: This is likely a read error, given that the CDR3 carries no conserved phenylalanine or tryptophan at its end. The DNA is left out, because the CDR3 cannot be placed on it with certainty; the CDR3 is given as TCRdb lists it. The chain couples TRBV6-5 to TRBJ2-7; TRBD1, the D gene given by the table, was not confirmed from the DNA. The CDR3 is 12 residues long, ends included. Germline V gene sequence: CDR1 MNHEY, CDR2 SVGAGI. CDR3 amino acids: CASTDSTGTGFL.

The V call is TRBV6-1, the J call TRBJ2-7, with TRBD2 matching 9 bases. V lost 2 bases, J lost 4 bases, and 6 bases stayed unmatched. This CDR3 spans 15 amino acids. CDR1 is MNHNS, CDR2 SASEGT, per germline. The CDR3 sequence: CASSEPRLAVYEQYF. The CDR3 nucleotides read TGTGCCAGCAGTGAACCGCGACTAGCGGTTTACGAGCAGTACTTC.

V usage is TRBV28 and J usage is TRBJ1-1; no clear D. The CDR3 extends over 11 amino acids. Germline CDR1 MDHEN, CDR2 SYDVKM. Trimming removed 3 bases at V and 8 bases at J, with 7 bases between. In DNA form, the CDR3 reads TGTGCCAGCAGTTTTAGAAGCGAAGCTTTCTTT. Its translation: CASSFRSEAFF.

This sequence joins TRBV7-9 and TRBJ2-1; tentative D call: TRBD2 (5 bases). Germline V gives CDR1 SEHNR, CDR2 FQNEAQ (reference sequence). Trimming left V 5 bases short and J 9 bases short, with 17 bases between. CDR3 length equals 14 residues. CDR3 bases: TGTGCCAGCAGCCCTTGGACTGGGTCCGGTGAGCAGTTCTTC. Translating gives CASSPWTGSGEQFF.

The gene calls are TRBV5-6 and TRBJ1-2, with D unclear. V was clipped by 4 bases and J by 6 bases, with 10 bases between them. This CDR3 has 12 residues. Germline loops: CDR1 SGHDT, CDR2 YYEEEE. In DNA form, the CDR3 reads TGTGCCAGCAGCCGGGAAGCCCATGGCTACACCTTC. Translation gives CASSREAHGYTF. Together with reference TRBV5-6 and TRBJ1-2, the CDR3 gives the full variable domain: DAGVTQSPTHLIKTRGQQVTLRCSPKSGHDTVSWYQQALGQGPQFIFQYYEEEERQRGNFPDRFSGHQFPNYSSELNVNALLLGDSALYLCASSREAHGYTFGSGTRLTVV.

In DNA, the CDR3 is TGCAGCGTGGGAGCCGGGACCACCAGGGAGACCCAGTACTTC. Protein: CSVGAGTTRETQYF. This chain uses TRBV29-1 with TRBJ2-5, with D possibly called TRBD1 or TRBD2 (5 bases each). V was cut by 6 bases and J by 5 bases, with 19 bases left in between. The germline CDR1 and CDR2 sequences are SQVTM and ANQGSEA. CDR3 length: 14 amino acids.